These T cell receptor beta chains were read from a single sample in a study of post-analysis software for immune sequencing data. TCRdb independently ran MiXCR on the PCR reads; one entry per CDR3 protein. The sample consists of 800,000 to 950,000 distinct CDR3 sequences, roughly half of them appearing once. The sequenced material came from blood. These receptors were obtained from a girl aged 5-17 years with multiple sclerosis. Both conserved end residues are part of each CDR3. A D gene is named only where the DNA matches it firmly. Size values are once, few and many counts, or a class for expanded clones, and some rows have none.

clone_size | j_call | d_call | v_call | cdr3_aa | cdr3_nt
. | TRBJ2-3 | . | TRBV29-1 | CSVEDRFRASTDTQYF | TGCAGCGTTGAAGATCGTTTCAGGGCTAGCACAGATACGCAGTATTTT
few | TRBJ2-1 | TRBD1 | TRBV29-1 | CSVEGQQYNEQFF | TGCAGCGTTGAGGGACAGCAATACAATGAGCAGTTCTTC
. | TRBJ2-7 | TRBD2 | TRBV18 | CASSVRLAGSGEQYF | TGTGCCAGCTCAGTCCGACTAGCGGGATCTGGCGAGCAGTACTTC
. | TRBJ2-6 | . | TRBV18 | CASSPPWGGGLNVLTF | TGTGCCAGCTCACCACCTTGGGGAGGAGGTCTCAACGTCCTGACTTTC
. | TRBJ2-7 | TRBD1 | TRBV5-1 | CASSSRGQGSSEQYF | TGCGCCAGCAGCTCGAGGGGACAGGGGTCGTCCGAGCAGTACTTC
. | TRBJ2-1 | . | TRBV4-2 | CASSQGGPIRNEQFF | TGTGCCAGCAGCCAAGGGGGCCCCATTCGGAATGAGCAGTTCTTC
once | TRBJ2-7 | . | TRBV25-1 | CASSSQTGRRYEQYF | TGTGCCAGCAGCTCTCAAACAGGGAGGAGGTACGAGCAGTACTTC
. | TRBJ2-7 | . | TRBV2 | CASSEVGGIQYF | TGTGCCAGCAGTGAAGTAGGGGGAATTCAGTACTTC
. | TRBJ2-3 | . | TRBV3-1 | CASSQSPGLQYF | TGTGCCAGCAGCCAATCCCCGGGCCTGCAGTATTTT
. | TRBJ2-1 | . | TRBV2 | CASSEAGAAYNEQFF | TGTGCCAGCAGTGAAGCGGGAGCGGCCTACAATGAGCAGTTCTTC
. | TRBJ1-6 | TRBD1 | TRBV27 | CASRGDRAGDSPLHF | TGTGCCAGCAGGGGGGACAGGGCAGGCGATTCACCCCTCCACTTT
. | TRBJ2-7 | TRBD1 | TRBV5-1 | CASRWGQGNEQYF | TGCGCCAGCAGATGGGGACAGGGCAACGAGCAGTACTTC
. | TRBJ1-4 | . | TRBV7-9 | CASSQQSEKLFF | TGTGCCAGCAGCCAACAAAGTGAAAAACTGTTTTTT
. | TRBJ2-3 | TRBD2 | TRBV11-2 | CASSLDGLAGGRGTQYF | TGTGCCAGCAGCTTAGATGGGCTAGCGGGAGGCCGGGGTACGCAGTATTTT
few | TRBJ1-2 | . | TRBV5-6 | CASSSGVDGYTF | TGTGCCAGCAGCTCGGGAGTGGATGGCTACACCTTC
few | TRBJ2-5 | TRBD2 | TRBV7-2 | CASSFRLAGGVETQYF | TGTGCCAGCAGCTTTCGACTAGCGGGGGGGGTAGAGACCCAGTACTTC
. | TRBJ2-1 | . | TRBV5-1 | CASRSTGFSFF | TGCGCCAGCAGAAGTACAGGGTTCTCGTTCTTC
. | TRBJ2-4 | TRBD1 | TRBV27 | CASSSGTGGNIQYF | TGTGCCAGCAGTTCCGGGACAGGAGGAAACATTCAGTACTTC
. | TRBJ2-2 | TRBD1 | TRBV7-8 | CASSVNNRGTGELFF | TGTGCCAGCAGCGTTAACAACAGGGGAACCGGGGAGCTGTTTTTT
. | TRBJ1-2 | . | TRBV7-9 | CASSGSGDTNGYTF | TGTGCCAGCAGCGGTTCGGGGGACACCAATGGCTACACCTTC
. | TRBJ2-1 | TRBD2 | TRBV9 | CASSVGRLAGNAAEQFF | TGTGCCAGCAGCGTAGGTCGACTAGCGGGAAACGCGGCTGAGCAGTTCTTC
few | TRBJ2-1 | . | TRBV20-1 | CSARPLVNEQFF | TGCAGTGCTAGGCCCTTGGTCAATGAGCAGTTCTTC
. | TRBJ1-5 | . | TRBV11-1 | CASSYEGGRQHF | TGTGCCAGCAGCTATGAGGGTGGACGCCAGCATTTT
few | TRBJ2-7 | TRBD2 | TRBV4-2 | CASSMSGGHNEQYF | TGTGCCAGCAGCATGAGCGGGGGACACAATGAGCAGTACTTC
. | TRBJ2-5 | TRBD1 | TRBV7-8 | CASSPGQKETQYF | TGTGCCAGCAGCCCGGGACAGAAAGAGACCCAGTACTTC
once | TRBJ2-3 | . | TRBV7-9 | CASRSQAGRVDTQYF | TGTGCCAGCAGGAGCCAAGCGGGTCGCGTAGATACGCAGTATTTT
. | TRBJ2-6 | . | TRBV12-3/TRBV12-4 | CASSLKSPGANVLTF | TGTGCCAGCAGTTTGAAAAGCCCTGGGGCCAACGTCCTGACTTTC
. | TRBJ1-1 | . | TRBV7-6 | CAGSTSLNTEAFF | TGTGCCGGCAGCACATCCTTGAACACTGAAGCTTTCTTT
few | TRBJ2-5 | TRBD2 | TRBV7-9 | CASSLDVAPGTRQETQYF | TGTGCCAGCAGCTTAGACGTGGCCCCCGGGACTAGACAAGAGACCCAGTACTTC
. | TRBJ2-3 | . | TRBV3-1 | CASSHLGTDTQYF | TGTGCCAGCAGCCATTTGGGGACAGATACGCAGTATTTT
. | TRBJ2-7 | . | TRBV24-1 | CATSARDRDEQYF | TGTGCCACCAGTGCCAGGGACCGGGACGAGCAGTACTTC
. | TRBJ2-3 | . | TRBV25-1 | CASTAFPLATDTQYF | TGTGCCAGCACCGCTTTCCCCTTAGCGACAGATACGCAGTATTTT
. | TRBJ1-5 | . | TRBV12-3/TRBV12-4 | CASSFRDYQPQHF | TGTGCCAGCAGTTTCAGGGATTATCAGCCCCAGCATTTT
once | TRBJ2-1 | . | TRBV5-5 | CASSLLGGLEQFF | TGTGCCAGCAGCTTGCTAGGCGGTCTTGAGCAGTTCTTC
. | TRBJ1-2 | . | TRBV25-1 | CASSVGGRFGYTF | TGTGCCAGCAGTGTTGGTGGAAGATTTGGCTACACCTTC
. | TRBJ1-2 | . | TRBV29-1 | CSVDPTGGYGYTF | TGCAGCGTTGACCCAACGGGAGGATATGGCTACACCTTC
once | TRBJ2-7 | . | TRBV25-1 | CASSRRQASGEQYF | TGTGCCAGCAGTCGGCGACAGGCCTCTGGCGAGCAGTACTTC
few | TRBJ2-7 | . | TRBV5-5 | CASSYEGVVHEQYF | TGTGCCAGCAGCTACGAGGGGGTAGTCCACGAGCAGTACTTC
once | TRBJ2-5 | . | TRBV18 | CASSPLAERQETQYF | TGTGCCAGCTCACCACTAGCGGAAAGACAAGAGACCCAGTACTTC
few | TRBJ2-7 | . | TRBV5-6 | CASSLQDYEQYF | TGTGCCAGCAGCTTGCAGGACTACGAGCAGTACTTC
. | TRBJ2-1 | TRBD2 | TRBV7-2 | CASSLEMAGGRTYNEQFF | TGTGCCAGCAGCTTAGAAATGGCGGGGGGCCGGACCTACAATGAGCAGTTCTTC
. | TRBJ2-7 | . | TRBV10-3 | CAIGDTGWRYEQYF | TGTGCCATCGGCGACACGGGCTGGCGTTACGAGCAGTACTTC
. | TRBJ2-7 | . | TRBV10-3 | CAITANPVDGQYF | TGTGCCATCACCGCCAATCCCGTTGACGGGCAGTACTTC
. | TRBJ2-1 | TRBD2 | TRBV29-1 | CSVESAVAGGPVAGNEQFF | TGCAGCGTTGAGTCTGCGGTAGCGGGAGGGCCGGTTGCGGGCAATGAGCAGTTCTTC
. | TRBJ1-1 | . | TRBV29-1 | CSVRRSEGAFF | TGCAGCGTTCGAAGGTCGGAGGGAGCTTTCTTT
few | TRBJ2-6 | . | TRBV20-1 | CSASVRRQGISGANVLTF | TGCAGTGCTAGTGTTCGTAGGCAGGGAATCTCTGGGGCCAACGTCCTGACTTTC
few | TRBJ2-3 | . | TRBV10-3 | CAISESMLRSDVDTQYF | TGTGCCATCAGTGAGTCGATGTTGCGGTCCGATGTAGATACGCAGTATTTT
. | TRBJ2-7 | TRBD2 | TRBV14 | CASSLEGLHNIYEQYF | TGTGCCAGCAGCCTGGAGGGACTACACAACATTTACGAGCAGTACTTC
. | TRBJ1-4 | TRBD1 | TRBV12-3/TRBV12-4 | CASSEQGGLNEKLFF | TGTGCCAGCAGTGAACAGGGGGGCCTTAATGAAAAACTGTTTTTT
. | TRBJ2-1 | . | TRBV10-3 | CANRDNNNEQFF | TGTGCCAACCGGGACAATAACAATGAGCAGTTCTTC
few | TRBJ2-5 | . | TRBV7-3 | CASSPGPKGTQYF | TGTGCCAGCAGCCCCGGACCCAAGGGGACCCAGTACTTC